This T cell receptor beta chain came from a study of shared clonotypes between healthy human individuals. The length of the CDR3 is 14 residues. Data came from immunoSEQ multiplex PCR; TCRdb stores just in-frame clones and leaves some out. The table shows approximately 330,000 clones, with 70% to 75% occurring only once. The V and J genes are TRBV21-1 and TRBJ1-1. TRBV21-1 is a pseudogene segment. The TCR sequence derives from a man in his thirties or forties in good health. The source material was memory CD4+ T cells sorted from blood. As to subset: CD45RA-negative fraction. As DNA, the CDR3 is TGTGCCGCCGGGGAGGTTTTACAGACCCCTGAAGCTTTCTTT. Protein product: CAAGEVLQTPEAFF.